This T cell receptor (beta chain) was sequenced during a study of T-cell memory formation after mild COVID-19. On the study more broadly: Clusters were largely donor specific.

Germline V lookup: CDR1 MNHEY, CDR2 SVGEGT. The CDR3 loop spans 16 amino acids. J lost 6 bases, V lost 4 bases, and 6 bases had no gene match. Overall study findings and caveats: CD4/CD8 balance held among clones contracting day 15 to 85, and later expanders leaned CD4+.

TCRdb re-derived calls from the 5' RACE reads in MiXCR, one entry per CDR3 protein. Found here are 500,000 to 600,000 distinct CDR3 sequences, roughly 18% of them singletons; the top ten hold around 12%. This clonotype was detected only a few times. Its antigen is currently unknown. V gene TRBV6-2 or TRBV6-3 combines with J gene TRBJ2-1; 13 bases are a match to TRBD2. What was sequenced was PBMCs or a T cell subset sorted from them (not recorded which). The receptor was derived from an adult woman who had mild COVID-19 (a few samples of this study predate the infection). Cell type and time point are not known. CDR3 sequence: CASSSPTSGRANEQFF. In DNA, the CDR3 is TGTGCCAGCAGTTCTCCTACTAGCGGGAGGGCCAATGAGCAGTTCTTC.